A selection of T cell receptor beta chains follows, all from one sample in a study of T-cell memory formation after mild COVID-19. TCRdb independently ran MiXCR on the 5' RACE reads; one entry per CDR3 protein. The sample includes roughly 280,000 distinct CDR3 sequences, 16% seen only once; the top ten take roughly 23%. Sequencing was carried out using PBMCs or a T cell subset sorted from them (not recorded which). The receptors were sampled from a man between 18 and 35 years old who had mild COVID-19 (a few samples of this study predate the infection). Cell type and time point are not known. Each CDR3 is given with its conserved first and last residue. Each record gives: clone size, J gene, D gene, V gene, CDR3 protein, CDR3 DNA. D genes are given only for firm matches. Rows may omit the clone size; those that give it use once, few, many or a size class.

abundance: -
j_gene: TRBJ2-7
d_gene: -
v_gene: TRBV7-2
CDR3aa: CASSPSTGVDYEQYF
CDR3nt: TGTGCCAGCAGCCCGAGCACAGGCGTAGACTACGAGCAGTACTTC

abundance: few
j_gene: TRBJ2-1
d_gene: -
v_gene: TRBV23-1
CDR3aa: CASSQPPSANEQFF
CDR3nt: TGCGCCAGCAGTCAACCCCCCTCGGCGAATGAGCAGTTCTTC

abundance: -
j_gene: TRBJ2-5
d_gene: -
v_gene: TRBV11-2
CDR3aa: CASSSGTRGPSWTQYF
CDR3nt: TGTGCCAGCAGCTCCGGGACACGGGGGCCGTCGTGGACCCAGTACTTC

abundance: -
j_gene: TRBJ2-7
d_gene: -
v_gene: TRBV7-9
CDR3aa: CASSPTNRDEQYF
CDR3nt: TGTGCCAGCAGCCCCACGAATCGGGACGAGCAGTACTTC

abundance: -
j_gene: TRBJ1-1
d_gene: -
v_gene: TRBV7-2
CDR3aa: CASSLLETGQTEAFF
CDR3nt: TGTGCCAGCAGCTTACTGGAGACAGGTCAGACTGAAGCTTTCTTT

abundance: once
j_gene: TRBJ2-5
d_gene: -
v_gene: TRBV25-1
CDR3aa: CASSMTPVRRETQYF
CDR3nt: TGTGCCAGCAGTATGACCCCGGTTCGGCGAGAGACCCAGTACTTC

abundance: -
j_gene: TRBJ2-2
d_gene: -
v_gene: TRBV7-9
CDR3aa: CASSSVPGQDTGELFF
CDR3nt: TGTGCCAGCAGCTCAGTACCGGGACAAGACACCGGGGAGCTGTTTTTT

abundance: -
j_gene: TRBJ1-5
d_gene: TRBD1
v_gene: TRBV5-6
CDR3aa: CASSSIQGSVGNQPQHF
CDR3nt: TGTGCCAGCAGCTCAATACAGGGGAGTGTGGGCAATCAGCCCCAGCATTTT

abundance: few
j_gene: TRBJ2-3
d_gene: -
v_gene: TRBV7-3
CDR3aa: CASSPTGARTDTQYF
CDR3nt: TGTGCCAGCAGCCCGACTGGGGCCCGCACAGATACGCAGTATTTT

abundance: -
j_gene: TRBJ2-3
d_gene: -
v_gene: TRBV5-1
CDR3aa: CASSPWRADTQYF
CDR3nt: TGCGCCAGCAGCCCATGGCGGGCAGATACGCAGTATTTT

abundance: few
j_gene: TRBJ2-2
d_gene: -
v_gene: TRBV12-3/TRBV12-4
CDR3aa: CASTWGVGTGELFF
CDR3nt: TGTGCCAGCACCTGGGGGGTAGGCACCGGGGAGCTGTTTTTT

abundance: few
j_gene: TRBJ1-6
d_gene: -
v_gene: TRBV6-5
CDR3aa: CASSQTISSPLHF
CDR3nt: TGTGCCAGCAGCCAAACAATTAGTTCACCCCTCCACTTT

abundance: many
j_gene: TRBJ2-7
d_gene: TRBD2
v_gene: TRBV4-1
CDR3aa: CASSQKAASGVPSYEQYF
CDR3nt: TGCGCCAGCAGCCAAAAGGCCGCTAGCGGGGTTCCCTCCTACGAGCAGTACTTC

abundance: few
j_gene: TRBJ2-1
d_gene: TRBD2
v_gene: TRBV7-3
CDR3aa: CASSLGTSGGVNEQFF
CDR3nt: TGTGCCAGCAGCTTGGGGACTAGCGGGGGGGTGAATGAGCAGTTCTTC

abundance: -
j_gene: TRBJ2-3
d_gene: TRBD1
v_gene: TRBV6-5
CDR3aa: CASSLTGVGPDTQYF
CDR3nt: TGTGCCAGCAGCTTGACAGGGGTGGGGCCAGATACGCAGTATTTT

abundance: -
j_gene: TRBJ2-7
d_gene: -
v_gene: TRBV7-9
CDR3aa: CASSPDRRYEQYF
CDR3nt: TGTGCCAGCAGCCCGGACAGAAGATACGAGCAGTACTTC

abundance: -
j_gene: TRBJ2-5
d_gene: TRBD1
v_gene: TRBV5-1
CDR3aa: CASSGQGTAQETQYF
CDR3nt: TGCGCCAGCAGCGGACAGGGGACGGCCCAAGAGACCCAGTACTTC

abundance: few
j_gene: TRBJ2-1
d_gene: TRBD1
v_gene: TRBV5-1
CDR3aa: CASSLIGTGGVAVF
CDR3nt: TGCGCCAGCAGCCTTATCGGGACAGGGGGCGTTGCGGTCTTC

abundance: few
j_gene: TRBJ1-1
d_gene: -
v_gene: TRBV5-1
CDR3aa: CASAPGRPGVEGNTEAFF
CDR3nt: TGCGCCAGCGCCCCCGGAAGACCAGGGGTTGAGGGGAACACTGAAGCTTTCTTT

abundance: -
j_gene: TRBJ1-5
d_gene: -
v_gene: TRBV7-2
CDR3aa: CASSFNLLSNQPQHF
CDR3nt: TGTGCCAGCAGCTTCAATTTGCTTAGCAATCAGCCCCAGCATTTT

abundance: -
j_gene: TRBJ1-1
d_gene: -
v_gene: TRBV9
CDR3aa: CASSVNQGNTEAFF
CDR3nt: TGTGCCAGCAGCGTAAATCAGGGGAACACTGAAGCTTTCTTT

abundance: few
j_gene: TRBJ2-7
d_gene: TRBD2
v_gene: TRBV15
CDR3aa: CATSRGASGSSYEQYF
CDR3nt: TGTGCCACCAGCAGAGGGGCTAGCGGAAGCTCCTACGAGCAGTACTTC

abundance: -
j_gene: TRBJ2-5
d_gene: TRBD2
v_gene: TRBV7-9
CDR3aa: CATLSPSGGLKETQYF
CDR3nt: TGTGCCACCCTCAGTCCCAGCGGGGGGTTGAAAGAGACCCAGTACTTC

abundance: many
j_gene: TRBJ1-2
d_gene: -
v_gene: TRBV12-3/TRBV12-4
CDR3aa: CASSQTLNYGYTF
CDR3nt: TGTGCCAGCAGTCAGACACTTAACTATGGCTACACCTTC

abundance: -
j_gene: TRBJ1-1
d_gene: -
v_gene: TRBV29-1
CDR3aa: CSVDRKNTEAFF
CDR3nt: TGCAGCGTTGACCGCAAGAACACTGAAGCTTTCTTT

abundance: -
j_gene: TRBJ2-5
d_gene: TRBD2
v_gene: TRBV20-1
CDR3aa: CSAREVAGFQETQYF
CDR3nt: TGCAGTGCTAGAGAGGTAGCGGGGTTCCAAGAGACCCAGTACTTC

abundance: few
j_gene: TRBJ2-5
d_gene: -
v_gene: TRBV18
CDR3aa: CASSPRSETQYF
CDR3nt: TGTGCCAGCTCACCACGGTCGGAGACCCAGTACTTC

abundance: -
j_gene: TRBJ2-5
d_gene: TRBD1
v_gene: TRBV6-5
CDR3aa: CASSYSTGAVETQYF
CDR3nt: TGTGCCAGCAGTTACTCGACAGGGGCCGTAGAGACCCAGTACTTC

abundance: few
j_gene: TRBJ2-3
d_gene: -
v_gene: TRBV6-2/TRBV6-3
CDR3aa: CASSYGFGDTQYF
CDR3nt: TGTGCCAGCAGTTACGGTTTCGGGGATACGCAGTATTTT

abundance: many
j_gene: TRBJ2-2
d_gene: -
v_gene: TRBV5-5
CDR3aa: CASSRPTGELFF
CDR3nt: TGTGCCAGCAGCCGCCCCACCGGGGAGCTGTTTTTT

abundance: many
j_gene: TRBJ2-5
d_gene: TRBD2
v_gene: TRBV7-3
CDR3aa: CASSLRGLGDSPETQYF
CDR3nt: TGTGCCAGCAGCTTAAGGGGACTAGGAGATAGTCCGGAGACCCAGTACTTC

abundance: -
j_gene: TRBJ2-3
d_gene: -
v_gene: TRBV3-1
CDR3aa: CASSHLQDSTDTQYF
CDR3nt: TGTGCCAGCAGCCATCTGCAAGACAGCACAGATACGCAGTATTTT

abundance: few
j_gene: TRBJ1-1
d_gene: TRBD1
v_gene: TRBV7-9
CDR3aa: CASSADRAQMNTEAFF
CDR3nt: TGTGCCAGCAGCGCGGACAGGGCGCAAATGAACACTGAAGCTTTCTTT

abundance: -
j_gene: TRBJ2-3
d_gene: -
v_gene: TRBV7-2
CDR3aa: CASSFFRGDTQYF
CDR3nt: TGTGCCAGCAGCTTTTTCAGGGGAGATACGCAGTATTTT

abundance: few
j_gene: TRBJ2-2
d_gene: -
v_gene: TRBV18
CDR3aa: CASSPGRAEELFF
CDR3nt: TGTGCCAGCTCACCGGGTAGGGCCGAGGAGCTGTTTTTT

abundance: -
j_gene: TRBJ2-3
d_gene: -
v_gene: TRBV7-3
CDR3aa: CASSLNAADTQYF
CDR3nt: TGTGCCAGCAGCTTAAATGCGGCCGATACGCAGTATTTT

abundance: many
j_gene: TRBJ2-5
d_gene: -
v_gene: TRBV5-1
CDR3aa: CASSLENRATETQYF
CDR3nt: TGCGCCAGCAGCTTGGAGAACAGGGCTACAGAGACCCAGTACTTC

abundance: few
j_gene: TRBJ1-2
d_gene: -
v_gene: TRBV12-3/TRBV12-4
CDR3aa: CASSLQGRTGYTF
CDR3nt: TGTGCCAGCAGTTTACAGGGGCGGACGGGCTACACCTTC

abundance: -
j_gene: TRBJ2-5
d_gene: -
v_gene: TRBV4-1
CDR3aa: CASSQGWYQYF
CDR3nt: TGCGCCAGCAGCCAAGGCTGGTACCAGTACTTC

abundance: few
j_gene: TRBJ1-4
d_gene: -
v_gene: TRBV9
CDR3aa: CASSVAGRGTNEKLFF
CDR3nt: TGTGCCAGCAGCGTAGCTGGTAGGGGAACTAATGAAAAACTGTTTTTT

abundance: -
j_gene: TRBJ2-5
d_gene: TRBD2
v_gene: TRBV9
CDR3aa: CASSVAASGVRETQYF
CDR3nt: TGTGCCAGCAGCGTAGCGGCTAGCGGGGTTAGGGAGACCCAGTACTTC

abundance: few
j_gene: TRBJ1-1
d_gene: -
v_gene: TRBV7-9
CDR3aa: CASSLRRNEAFF
CDR3nt: TGTGCCAGCAGCTTACGACGGAATGAAGCTTTCTTT

abundance: few
j_gene: TRBJ2-3
d_gene: -
v_gene: TRBV7-2
CDR3aa: CASSPFRGSYPDTQYF
CDR3nt: TGTGCCAGCAGCCCCTTCCGGGGGAGCTACCCAGATACGCAGTATTTT

abundance: -
j_gene: TRBJ2-3
d_gene: TRBD1
v_gene: TRBV5-1
CDR3aa: CASSPGQHTDTQYF
CDR3nt: TGCGCCAGCAGCCCGGGACAGCACACAGATACGCAGTATTTT

abundance: -
j_gene: TRBJ1-5
d_gene: -
v_gene: TRBV7-2
CDR3aa: CASSSSGRGAQPQHF
CDR3nt: TGTGCCAGCAGCTCCTCCGGGAGAGGGGCTCAGCCCCAGCATTTT

abundance: -
j_gene: TRBJ1-1
d_gene: -
v_gene: TRBV29-1
CDR3aa: CSVLKDGWSHTEAFF
CDR3nt: TGCAGCGTTCTGAAGGACGGGTGGTCCCACACTGAAGCTTTCTTT